The source of this TCR beta chain is a study of cytomegalovirus exposure and HLA in healthy donors. General observations from the study: Later analysis suggested links between common viral pathogens and several top significant clusters.

The PCR used 60 Vbeta and 13 Jbeta primers. Only in-frame clones appear in the TCRdb table, and some are missing; sequencing was by immunoSEQ multiplex PCR. The sample records 240,000 or so clones, 70% to 90% being singletons. V lost 1 base to trimming and J lost 0 bases; unmatched junction nucleotides: 6. The CDR3 runs to 17 residues. Germline assignment: CDR1 SGHAT and CDR2 FQNNGV. About this clone itself: Its specificity is unknown.

Sequencing was done on a sample of PBMCs. The rearrangement joins TRBV11-2 to TRBJ1-3; 7 bases are a match to TRBD1. This TCR was recovered from an older woman in good health and CMV-seropositive. For the CDR3, the DNA is TGTGCCAGCAGCTTAGTATCCGGGGACAGCTCTGGAAACACCATATATTTT. This translates into CASSLVSGDSSGNTIYF.